Sequencing of this TCR beta chain was carried out in a study of T cells after yellow fever vaccination (dated by TCRdb to about 2019). About the investigation overall: Libraries from fractions with low cell numbers were prepared with the SMART-Seq v4 Ultra Low Input RNA kit. Bulk TCR alpha and beta repertoires were sequenced longitudinally to track T-cell clones before and after primary and booster YFV17D yellow fever vaccination. The cohort comprised two healthy male donors, one aged 18 to 30 and one aged 30 to 40 years. Blood was drawn at multiple timepoints before and after primary and secondary immunization, with bulk PBMC replicates and cell subsets isolated. What the authors observed across the whole study: A small fraction of clonotypes showed up in both the CD4 and CD8 compartments, probably as a result of convergent recombination. Computational filtering was required because FACS-sorted repertoires could contain abundant contaminating clonotypes from the bulk population. Compared with the primary T-cell response, the secondary T-cell response was faster but weaker, reaching its peak on day 5 rather than on day 15. Most clones expanded after primary vaccination were re-detected after the booster (about 95% of CD4 and 88% of CD8), suggesting broad memory maintenance. Because only a couple of donors were included in the study, the extent to which the findings can be generalized is limited.

Synthesis of TCR cDNA relied on 5'RACE template switching, a step that introduced a universal primer site along with unique molecular identifiers. cDNA synthesis was primed from both the TCR alpha and TCR beta constant segments. Library amplification involved two PCR steps, and the second step added sample barcodes and sequencing adapters. Sequencing of libraries was performed on Illumina HiSeq 2500 (2x100 bp) or NovaSeq (2x150 bp). Concerning the study's data processing: Reads were demultiplexed and collapsed into UMI consensus sequences with MIGEC, and V(D)J alignment was performed with MiXCR. Using edgeR on replicate PBMC samples, clonotypes were called vaccine-responding if FDR was below 0.01 and the log2 fold change was above 5 up to day 15. Each bulk clonotype received a CD4 or CD8 identity based on whether the sequenced CD4 or CD8 repertoire contained that clonotype at higher abundance. A clonotype counted as NS4B-specific if enriched at least 10-fold in dextramer-positive versus dextramer-negative fractions, with CD4-biased clonotypes left out. TCRdb reprocessing: public reads trimmed at Q25 with fastp, clones called with MiXCR, in-frame beta chains kept. All rows with the same CDR3 protein become a single entry with the most common DNA and genes. The V and J calls were determined by TCRdb, not by the authors. The sample profile shows 50,000 to 65,000 distinct CDR3 sequences; about 6.6% of them were found once. In total, the top ten clones hold approximately 24% of the sample.

The meaning of the sample's treatment or condition label: live attenuated yellow fever vaccine strain. A standard Ficoll-Paque protocol was used to isolate PBMCs from peripheral blood. Epitope-specific CD8 T cells were sorted with a dextramer loaded with the yellow fever NS4B epitope peptide, together with anti-CD3 and anti-CD8 staining. RNA was extracted with TriZol from bulk PBMCs, CD4 and CD8 fractions, and dextramer-positive and dextramer-negative fractions. This clonotype occurred a few times. It has no much larger one-base neighbor in the sample; base qualities were not kept. The cysteine opens and the phenylalanine closes a CDR3 of 14 amino acids. Kept here is only the CDR3 DNA, which spans 42 bases and is read in frame from base 1. The germline V gene (reference sequence) gives CDR1 as SEHNR and CDR2 as FQNEAQ. V loses 5 bases of germline sequence and J loses 5 bases, and the interval between the two ends is 15 bases.

The origin of this receptor is a man between 18 and 29 years old who received the YFV17D yellow fever vaccine. The sequence joins TRBV7-9 to TRBJ1-1; the D segment could be TRBD1, given 5 matching bases. The sequencing used CD8+ T cells not binding an NS4B(214-222) dextramer, sorted from PBMCs, collected around 45 days after the first yellow fever vaccination. The meaning of the sample's cell subset or site label: NS4B epitope dextramer-negative CD8 T cells. The nucleotide sequence is given as TGTGCCAGCAGCGATGGAGGCAGGGTAACTGAAGCTTTCTTT. Translated, this gives CASSDGGRVTEAFF.